The 31 T cell receptor beta chains presented below share a single source sample, sequenced in a study of CD4 T cells in relation to SARS-CoV-2 and coronaviruses (dated by TCRdb to 2020 to 2023). These TCRs are of unknown antigen specificity. The library was obtained by the immunoSEQ multiplex PCR assay. TCRdb limited this immuneACCESS table to in-frame rearrangements with V and J called. A share of clones is missing; checked studies link under half to unresolved V genes, and the rest is unexplained. This sample is represented by about 36,000 clones; more than 65% of them were singletons. The top ten constitute just over 20% of the sample. Sequenced sample: memory CD4+ T cells from PBMCs, cultured in vitro. Reading the label with the study, this specimen's cell subset or site is: memory (non-naive) CD4+ T cells. The origin of the receptors is an adult with COVID-19.

The table lists this clone with a few counts. The CDR3 reads CASSLRGLEQFF. CDR3 nucleotides: TGTGCCAGCAGTTTACGGGGGCTTGAGCAGTTCTTC. The chain joins TRBV27 to TRBJ2-1, with D perhaps given as TRBD1 or TRBD2 (6 bases each). CDR1 and CDR2 from the germline V gene are MNHEY and SMNVEV (reference sequence). Trimming pared 2 bases from V and 9 bases from J, leaving 8 bases between. This CDR3 region has 12 residues.

This sequence joins TRBV7-6 and TRBJ2-2, with 10 bases fitting TRBD2. After removal of 1 base from V and 4 bases from J, the junction contained 9 bases not matched to a gene. Per germline, CDR1 SGHVS and CDR2 FNYEAQ. The CDR3 is 18 amino acids. The CDR3 sequence: CASSLVSGRASVTGELFF. CDR3 in DNA: TGTGCCAGCAGCTTAGTAAGCGGGAGGGCCTCTGTCACCGGGGAGCTGTTTTTT.

This chain joins TRBV19 and TRBJ1-1, with a weak D call TRBD1 (6 bases). In germline, CDR1 is LNHDA, CDR2 SQIVND (reference sequence). CDR3 length equals 11 residues. Trimming took 6 bases from V and 8 from J, leaving 10 bases between them. CDR3 sequence reads: CASRDSWEAFF. DNA for the CDR3: TGTGCCAGTAGGGACAGCTGGGAAGCTTTCTTT.

This clone was seen more than once but under ten times. The V and J genes are TRBV2 and TRBJ1-1; D gene uncertain. CDR1 is SNHLY and CDR2 is FYNNEI in the germline V gene. V lost 6 bases and J 1 base, leaving 12 bases between the germline ends. The CDR3 contains 14 residues. CDR3 region: CASRTAGTNTEAFF. The CDR3 DNA reads TGTGCCAGCAGGACGGCAGGCACGAACACTGAAGCTTTCTTT.

This clone was seen only once. The V and J genes are TRBV28 and TRBJ1-4, with a tentative D call TRBD1 (5 bases). The CDR3 loop spans 15 amino acids. Germline CDR1 and CDR2: MDHEN and SYDVKM. The ends were cut back, 7 bases at V and 2 bases at J, with 14 bases in the middle. As DNA, the CDR3 is TGTGCCAGCACCGCAGTGGGGGGTACTAATGAAAAACTGTTTTTT. This translates into CASTAVGGTNEKLFF. The full variable domain, in which reference TRBV28 and TRBJ1-4 provide the parts outside the CDR3, is DVKVTQSSRYLVKRTGEKVFLECVQDMDHENMFWYRQDPGLGLRLIYFSYDVKMKEKGDIPEGYSVSREKKERFSLILESASTNQTSMYLCASTAVGGTNEKLFFGSGTQLSVL.

This clone showed up just a few times. This chain links TRBV5-6 with TRBJ2-3; TRBD2 might be the D (6 bases). Trimming took 3 bases from V and 2 from J, leaving 7 bases between them. The CDR3 has 13 amino acids. CDR1 and CDR2 from the germline V gene are SGHDT and YYEEEE. In nucleotides, the CDR3 is TGTGCCAGCAGCTGGGACTTCACAGATACGCAGTATTTT. Protein: CASSWDFTDTQYF. The full variable domain, rest sourced from reference TRBV5-6 and TRBJ2-3, is DAGVTQSPTHLIKTRGQQVTLRCSPKSGHDTVSWYQQALGQGPQFIFQYYEEEERQRGNFPDRFSGHQFPNYSSELNVNALLLGDSALYLCASSWDFTDTQYFGPGTRLTVL.

This rearrangement joins TRBV19 to TRBJ1-5, with TRBD1 matching 7 bases. The CDR3 is 14 residues long. V lost 4 bases and J lost 6; bases outside the gene matches: 6. Looked up from germline, CDR1 is LNHDA and CDR2 is SQIVND (reference sequence). In DNA, the CDR3 is TGTGCCAGTAGTACCCGACAGGGACCTCAGCCCCAGCATTTT. Residues: CASSTRQGPQPQHF.

The rearrangement joins TRBV28 to TRBJ1-1; TRBD1 agrees at 8 bases. V was pared by 7 bases and J by 4 bases, with 14 bases of the junction left unmatched. The germline V gene encodes CDR1 MDHEN and CDR2 SYDVKM. This CDR3 comprises 16 residues. This CDR3 is CASNTPGTGGSTEAFF. The CDR3 DNA is TGTGCCAGCAACACCCCCGGGACAGGAGGTAGCACTGAAGCTTTCTTT.

This clone was picked up a small number of times. This sequence joins TRBV10-2 and TRBJ1-2; D possibly corresponds to TRBD1 (6 bases). The CDR3 is made up of 16 amino acids. The germline gives CDR1 WSHSY, CDR2 SAAADI. V lost 1 base and J lost 4, with 16 bases in between. The CDR3 is CASSELGQGPPYGYTF. The CDR3 DNA reads as TGCGCCAGCAGTGAGTTAGGCCAGGGGCCACCCTATGGCTACACCTTC.

V gene TRBV6-4 combines with J gene TRBJ2-3; 7 bases are a match to TRBD1. The CDR3 length is 15 residues. Unmatched junction bases numbered 0, after V lost 0 bases and J lost 0 bases. Germline V CDR1 and CDR2: MRHNA, SNTAGT. The CDR3 region is CASSDSTGSTDTQYF. Here the CDR3 DNA reads TGTGCCAGCAGTGACTCGACAGGGAGCACAGATACGCAGTATTTT.

The V and J genes are TRBV6-5 and TRBJ2-7; D ambiguous. This CDR3 is 14 amino acids long. V was cut by 6 bases and J by 4 bases, with 16 bases left in between. Per germline, CDR1 MNHEY and CDR2 SVGAGI. DNA for the CDR3: TGTGCCAGCAGCGGAGTAAGGGCCCTATACGAGCAGTACTTC. Protein: CASSGVRALYEQYF.

This clone was found once. The chain carries TRBV28 and TRBJ2-7; 11 positions agree with TRBD2. The CDR3 loop spans 16 amino acids. CDR1 is MDHEN, CDR2 SYDVKM, per germline. The V segment lost 3 bases and the J segment 2 bases; nucleotides outside the gene matches: 6. This CDR3 reads CASSFTSGGVTYEQYF. CDR3 nucleotide sequence: TGTGCCAGCAGTTTCACTAGCGGGGGAGTTACCTACGAGCAGTACTTC.

The rearrangement joins TRBV21-1 to TRBJ2-7; TRBD1 is the table's D call and was not checked against the DNA. TRBV21-1 is termed a pseudogene. The CDR3 runs 13 residues. Here the CDR3 DNA reads TGTGCCAGCAGCAATTTTTTCTGGGCCGAGCAGTACTTC. Its protein is CASSNFFWAEQYF.

V and J are TRBV7-6 and TRBJ1-1, with D uncertain. This CDR3 has 17 amino acids. The ends were cut back, 5 bases at V and 3 bases at J, with 22 bases in the middle. CDR1 and CDR2 from the germline V gene are SGHVS and FNYEAQ. CDR3 residues: CASSTNVGISMDTEAFF. The CDR3 DNA follows: TGTGCCAGCAGCACTAACGTGGGCATAAGTATGGACACTGAAGCTTTCTTT. The full variable domain, its missing parts supplied by reference TRBV7-6 and TRBJ1-1, is GAGVSQSPRYKVTKRGQDVALRCDPISGHVSLYWYRQALGQGPEFLTYFNYEAQQDKSGLPNDRFSAERPEGSISTLTIQRTEQRDSAMYRCASSTNVGISMDTEAFFGQGTRLTVV.

The chain employs TRBV13 and TRBJ1-2, with D possibly TRBD1 on 5 matching bases. The CDR3 is 13 residues long. V was shortened by 6 bases and J by 3 bases, with 11 bases between the two germline ends. Germline loops: CDR1 PRHDT, CDR2 FYEKMQ (reference sequence). CDR3 residues: CASRTSRDYGYTF. The CDR3 DNA reads TGTGCCAGCAGGACGTCCAGGGACTATGGCTACACCTTC.

The chain recombines TRBV3-1 (or the pseudogene TRBV3-2) with TRBJ1-3; tentative D call: TRBD1 (5 bases). The CDR3 is made up of 16 amino acids. Germline V gene sequence: CDR1 LGHDT, CDR2 YNNKEL (reference sequence). Trimming took off 0 bases at V and 3 bases at J, with 12 bases between the two ends. Here the CDR3 DNA reads TGTGCCAGCAGCCAAGAAGATTGGACATTTGGAAACACCATATATTTT. Residues: CASSQEDWTFGNTIYF.

The chain couples TRBV25-1 to TRBJ2-2; D may correspond to TRBD1 or TRBD2 (5 bases each). Trimming took 8 bases from V and 0 from J, leaving 22 bases between them. The length of the CDR3 is 18 residues. Germline lookup yields CDR1 MGHDK and CDR2 SYGVNS. The CDR3 here is CASFGLSEGPSNTGELFF. CDR3 in DNA: TGTGCCAGCTTCGGTCTGAGTGAGGGGCCGTCGAACACCGGGGAGCTGTTTTTT.

The chain carries TRBV7-2 and TRBJ2-5, with D perhaps TRBD1 (5 bases). The CDR3 length is 13 residues. Germline lookup yields CDR1 SGHTA and CDR2 FQGNSA. Trimming took off 4 bases at V and 7 bases at J, with 13 bases between the two ends. The CDR3 here is CASSWGGLGTQYF. CDR3 coding DNA: TGTGCCAGCAGCTGGGGCGGATTGGGGACCCAGTACTTC.

The chain couples TRBV3-1 (or the pseudogene TRBV3-2) to TRBJ2-2; D may be TRBD1 or TRBD2 (5 bases each). This CDR3 comprises 17 residues. Germline assignment: CDR1 LGHDT and CDR2 YNNKEL (reference sequence). V shed 0 bases and J shed 4 bases, with 15 bases lying between them. Here the CDR3 reads CASSQDRGLWGTGELFF. In nucleotides, the CDR3 is TGTGCCAGCAGCCAAGATCGGGGCTTGTGGGGCACCGGGGAGCTGTTTTTT.

The chain uses TRBV27 and TRBJ1-4; unclear D gene. The germline V gene has CDR1 MNHEY and CDR2 SMNVEV (reference sequence). Deletions cut 7 bases from V and 2 bases from J, with 11 bases between. The CDR3 is made up of 14 amino acids. CDR3 bases: TGTGCCAGCACCATCCCGCAGACTAATGAAAAACTGTTTTTT. This translates into CASTIPQTNEKLFF. Drawing the rest from reference TRBV27 and TRBJ1-4, the complete variable domain is EAQVTQNPRYLITVTGKKLTVTCSQNMNHEYMSWYRQDPGLGLRQIYYSMNVEVTDKGDVPEGYKVSRKEKRNFPLILESPSPNQTSLYFCASTIPQTNEKLFFGSGTQLSVL.

The J gene is TRBJ2-1, the V gene TRBV9; D unresolved. V shed 0 bases and J shed 3 bases, with 7 bases lying between them. The CDR3 covers 14 residues. The germline V gene has CDR1 SGDLS and CDR2 YYNGEE. CDR3 amino acids: CASSVASRYNEQFF. DNA of the CDR3: TGTGCCAGCAGCGTAGCAAGTCGCTACAATGAGCAGTTCTTC. Filled out from reference TRBV9 and TRBJ2-1, the complete variable domain reads DSGVTQTPKHLITATGQRVTLRCSPRSGDLSVYWYQQSLDQGLQFLIQYYNGEERAKGNILERFSAQQFPDLHSELNLSSLELGDSALYFCASSVASRYNEQFFGPGTRLTVL.

The rearrangement links TRBV27 to TRBJ2-3; TRBD1 matches 9 bases. Losses at the gene ends were 6 bases for V and 3 bases for J; bases not matched to a gene: 13. The germline gives CDR1 MNHEY, CDR2 SMNVEV (reference sequence). The CDR3 is 17 residues long. The CDR3 protein is CASSRITGGARTDTQYF. CDR3 in DNA: TGTGCCAGCAGCCGAATCACAGGGGGCGCTCGGACAGATACGCAGTATTTT.

The chain joins TRBV5-1 to TRBJ2-2, with 12 bases identical to TRBD2. Germline-derived CDR1 and CDR2 are SGHRS and YFSETQ. This CDR3 is 15 amino acids long. Trimming took 4 bases from V and 6 from J; bases not matched to a gene: 4. Here the CDR3 DNA reads TGCGCCAGCAGCATACTAGCGGGAGGCCCCGGGGAGCTGTTTTTT. It yields the protein CASSILAGGPGELFF.

The rearrangement links TRBV5-1 to TRBJ1-2, with 7 bases matching TRBD1. This CDR3 has 13 residues. Germline loops: CDR1 SGHRS, CDR2 YFSETQ. Unmatched junction bases numbered 4, after V lost 4 bases and J lost 4 bases. The CDR3 region has the DNA TGCGCCAGCAGCGTTGGGACAGTCTATGGCTACACCTTC. This codes for CASSVGTVYGYTF.

DNA for the CDR3: TGTGCCAGCAGCTTAACCTGGCTAGCGGGAGAGACCCAGTACTTC. This encodes CASSLTWLAGETQYF. The chain recombines TRBV7-3 with TRBJ2-5; TRBD2 aligns across 8 bases. CDR3 length: 15 amino acids. The V segment lost 0 bases and the J segment 4 bases; nucleotides outside the gene matches: 4. Germline CDR1 reads SGHTA; CDR2 reads FQGTGA.

The gene calls are TRBV6-5 and TRBJ2-1; D gene ambiguous. The germline V gene encodes CDR1 MNHEY and CDR2 SVGAGI. Trimming pared 0 bases from V and 4 bases from J, leaving 13 bases between. This CDR3 has 16 residues. CDR3 loop: CASSYSTLTAYNEQFF. DNA of the CDR3: TGTGCCAGCAGTTACTCGACGTTGACCGCATACAATGAGCAGTTCTTC.

The chain joins TRBV3-1 (or the pseudogene TRBV3-2) to TRBJ1-1; D is unresolved. Looked up from germline, CDR1 is LGHDT and CDR2 is YNNKEL (reference sequence). The CDR3 is made up of 12 amino acids. V was cut by 3 bases and J by 7 bases, with 9 bases left in between. CDR3 DNA: TGTGCCAGCAGCCATGCCCCTTTTGAAGCTTTCTTT. Translated: CASSHAPFEAFF.

The chain carries TRBV3-1 (or the pseudogene TRBV3-2) and TRBJ2-7, with TRBD1 matching 10 bases. V trimming: 6 bases; J trimming: 2 bases; junction bases outside the gene matches: 1. Germline CDR1 is LGHDT and CDR2 is YNNKEL (reference sequence). The CDR3 runs to 13 residues. In nucleotides, the CDR3 is TGTGCCAGCAGGGACAGGGGGACCTACGAGCAGTACTTC. Translation gives CASRDRGTYEQYF.

This chain uses TRBV5-5 with TRBJ1-2, with 11 bases matching TRBD1. Germline-derived CDR1 and CDR2 are SGHKS and YYEKEE (reference sequence). Trimming cost V 3 bases and J 4 bases; bases outside gene matches: 8. The CDR3 is made up of 16 amino acids. CDR3 DNA sequence: TGTGCCAGCAGCTGGGGGGACAGGGGGAGACTCTATGGCTACACCTTC. This encodes CASSWGDRGRLYGYTF.

The V and J genes are TRBV6-7 and TRBJ2-1, with 16 bases that match TRBD2. TRBV6-7 is placed among ORFs of uncertain function. The CDR3 is 19 residues long. Trimming removed 0 bases from V and 7 bases from J; junction bases left unmatched: 9. CDR3: CASSYSGTSGRAVRNEQFF. The CDR3 region has the DNA TGTGCCAGCAGTTACTCTGGGACTAGCGGGAGGGCAGTTCGGAATGAGCAGTTCTTC.

The genes are TRBV4-3 and TRBJ2-7; D is perhaps TRBD2 (6 bases). V was cut by 0 bases and J by 4 bases, with 22 bases left in between. The CDR3 sequence is 18 residues long. CDR1 and CDR2 (germline): LGHNA, YSLEER. This CDR3 is CASSQDVSWGGTSYEQYF. As DNA, the CDR3 is TGCGCCAGCAGCCAAGATGTGAGTTGGGGAGGCACCTCATACGAGCAGTACTTC.